The clone carrying this T cell receptor (beta chain) was seen just once. Germline V gene data show CDR1 as LGHNT and CDR2 as FRNRAP. The length of the CDR3 is 14 residues. With 6 bases clipped from V and 3 bases from J, the junction kept 3 bases outside the gene matches. Only in-frame clones appear in the TCRdb table, and some are missing; sequencing was by immunoSEQ multiplex PCR. The table records about 200,000 clones, about 85% of them present only once. The data were obtained in a study of blood T cell repertoires in COVID-19. V usage is TRBV12-5 and J usage is TRBJ2-7; 12 nucleotides line up with TRBD1. This clonotype was obtained from a woman in her 40s with COVID-19, enrolled during active disease. Sequenced sample: peripheral blood. For the CDR3, the DNA is TGTGCTAGTGGAGGGACAGGGGGCCTCTACGAGCAGTACTTC. This translates into CASGGTGGLYEQYF.